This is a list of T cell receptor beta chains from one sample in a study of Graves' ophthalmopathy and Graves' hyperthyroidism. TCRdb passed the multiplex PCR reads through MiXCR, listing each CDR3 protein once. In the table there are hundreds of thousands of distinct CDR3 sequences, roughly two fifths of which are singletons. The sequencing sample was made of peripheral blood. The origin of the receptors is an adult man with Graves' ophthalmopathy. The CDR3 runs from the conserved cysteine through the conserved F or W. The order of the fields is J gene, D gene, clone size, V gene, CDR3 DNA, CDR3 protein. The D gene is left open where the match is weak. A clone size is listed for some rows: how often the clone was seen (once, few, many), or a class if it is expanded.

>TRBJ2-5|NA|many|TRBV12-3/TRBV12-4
TGTGCCAGCAGTCTTACAGGGCACCAAGAGACCCAGTACTTC
CASSLTGHQETQYF
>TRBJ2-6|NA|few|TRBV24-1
TGTGCCACCAGTGATACCCGAACTGGGGCCAACGTCCTGACTTTC
CATSDTRTGANVLTF
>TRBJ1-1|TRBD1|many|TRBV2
TGTGCCAGCAGTGGGGCCGACAGGGGGCCTGAAGCTTTCTTT
CASSGADRGPEAFF
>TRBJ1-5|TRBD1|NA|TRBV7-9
TGTGCCAGCAGTTACACCGACAGGGTCAATCAGCCCCAGCATTTT
CASSYTDRVNQPQHF
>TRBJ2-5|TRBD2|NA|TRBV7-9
TGTGCCAGCGGGAGAAGCGGGGACGAGACCCAGTACTTC
CASGRSGDETQYF
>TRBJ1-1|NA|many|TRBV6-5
TGTGCCACCCGCCCGGGACGCAGGATGAGCACTGAAGCTTTCTTT
CATRPGRRMSTEAFF
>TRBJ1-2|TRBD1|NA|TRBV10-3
TGTGCCATCACAAAAGACAGGGCAAATGGCTACACCTTC
CAITKDRANGYTF
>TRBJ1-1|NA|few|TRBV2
TGTGCCAGCCTCGTCGAGACAGAACAGAACACTGAAGCTTTCTTT
CASLVETEQNTEAFF
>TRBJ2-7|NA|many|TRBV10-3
TGTGCCATCAGTCGAAGCGGCTCCTACGAGCAGTACTTC
CAISRSGSYEQYF
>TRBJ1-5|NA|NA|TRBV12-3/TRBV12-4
TGTGCCAGCAGTGGTGAAGGAGGGACCCAGCATTTT
CASSGEGGTQHF
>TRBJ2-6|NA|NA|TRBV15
TGTGCCACCAGCGGAAGAAAGGAGGCCGGGGCCAACGTCCTGACTTTC
CATSGRKEAGANVLTF
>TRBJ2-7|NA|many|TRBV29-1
TGCAGCGTTGATACCCCAGACCCCTACGAGCAGTACTTC
CSVDTPDPYEQYF
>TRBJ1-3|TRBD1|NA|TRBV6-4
TGTGCCAGCAGTGACGCCAACAGGGGACGAAACACCATATATTTT
CASSDANRGRNTIYF
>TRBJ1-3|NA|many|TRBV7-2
TGTGCCAGCGCCGGGAGCTCTGGAAACACCATATATTTT
CASAGSSGNTIYF
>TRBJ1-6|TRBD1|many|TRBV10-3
TGTGCCAGCAGCCGTGGACAGGGCTCCTATAATTCACCCCTCCACTTT
CASSRGQGSYNSPLHF
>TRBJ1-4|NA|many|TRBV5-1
TGCGCCAGCAGAGACGTAGCGGGTAATGAAAAACTGTTTTTT
CASRDVAGNEKLFF
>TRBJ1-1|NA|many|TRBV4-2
TGTGCCAGCAGCGAGGACCTGAACACTGAAGCTTTCTTT
CASSEDLNTEAFF
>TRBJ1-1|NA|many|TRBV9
TGTGCCAGCAGCCCAAGCTTAGGGCGGGCTGAAGCTTTCTTT
CASSPSLGRAEAFF
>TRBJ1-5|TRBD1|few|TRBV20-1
TGCAGTGCTAGTACGGACAGGGCGAACAATCAGCCCCAGCATTTT
CSASTDRANNQPQHF
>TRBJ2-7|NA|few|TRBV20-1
TGCAGTGCGATAAGGTCGGAGGTGGACGAGCAGTACTTC
CSAIRSEVDEQYF
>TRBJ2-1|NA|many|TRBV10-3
TGTGCCATCAAGGGAGCGGGACAGTACAATGAGCAGTTCTTC
CAIKGAGQYNEQFF
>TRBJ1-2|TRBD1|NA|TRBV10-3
TGTGCCATCGGGGGACAGGGACATGGCTACACCTTC
CAIGGQGHGYTF
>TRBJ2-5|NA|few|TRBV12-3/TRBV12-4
TGTGCCAGCAGTTTGGGTGTATCACAGGCGGTTGGGGAGACCCAGTACTTC
CASSLGVSQAVGETQYF
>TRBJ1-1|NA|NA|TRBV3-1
TGTGCCAGCAGCCATCCGGTAACGAACACTGAAGCTTTCTTT
CASSHPVTNTEAFF
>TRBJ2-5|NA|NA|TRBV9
TGTGCCAGCTCCGGGTCCTCAAGGGAGACCCAGTACTTC
CASSGSSRETQYF
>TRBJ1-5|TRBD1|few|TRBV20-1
TGCAGTGTCCCCGAGGGGGCTAATCAGCCCCAGCATTTT
CSVPEGANQPQHF
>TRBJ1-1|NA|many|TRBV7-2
TGTGCCAGCAGCTCAGGGGTTTATACTGAAGCTTTCTTT
CASSSGVYTEAFF
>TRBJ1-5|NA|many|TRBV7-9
TGTGCCAGCAGCTTAGAGGGGACTCTACGGCGGGGCAATCAGCCCCAGCATTTT
CASSLEGTLRRGNQPQHF
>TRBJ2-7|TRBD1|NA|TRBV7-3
TGTGCCAGCAGCTTCGGGGACAGGGGGCAGGGCGAGCAGTACTTC
CASSFGDRGQGEQYF
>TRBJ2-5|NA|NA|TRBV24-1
TGTGCCACCAGTGTCCGGGACGGCCCAGCCACCCCCCAAGAGACCCAGTACTTC
CATSVRDGPATPQETQYF
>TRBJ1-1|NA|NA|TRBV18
TGTGCCAGCTCACCAAAGTCAACAGGCCACACTGAAGCTTTCTTT
CASSPKSTGHTEAFF
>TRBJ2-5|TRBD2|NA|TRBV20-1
TGCAGTGCAACTAGCGGGGGGTCCACAGGAGAGACCCAGTACTTC
CSATSGGSTGETQYF
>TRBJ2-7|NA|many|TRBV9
TGTGCCAGCAGCGTAGAGGGAGGACAGGCCCCCTACGAGCAGTACTTC
CASSVEGGQAPYEQYF
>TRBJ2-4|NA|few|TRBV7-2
TGTGCCAGCAGCTTAGAAGGACTATCTAGCATTCAGTACTTC
CASSLEGLSSIQYF
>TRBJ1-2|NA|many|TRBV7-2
TGTGCCAGCAGGGGGACAAACTATGGCTACACCTTC
CASRGTNYGYTF
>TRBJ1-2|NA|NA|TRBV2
TGTGCCACAACACACTCTAACTATGGCTACACCTTC
CATTHSNYGYTF
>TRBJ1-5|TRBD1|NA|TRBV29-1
TGCAGCGTTTGGACAGGGGACCGTCAGCCCCAGCATTTT
CSVWTGDRQPQHF
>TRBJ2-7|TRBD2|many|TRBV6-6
TGTGCCAGCAGAAAGGGACTAGCGGGAGGCGACGAGCAGTACTTC
CASRKGLAGGDEQYF
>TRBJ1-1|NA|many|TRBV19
TGTGCCAGTATGTATGGGAACACTGAAGCTTTCTTT
CASMYGNTEAFF